Described below is a single T cell receptor (beta chain) sequence and its context. Its antigen is unknown. The entry originates in a study of cytomegalovirus exposure and HLA in healthy donors. A multiplex PCR was run with 60 Vbeta primers and 13 Jbeta primers. TCRdb keeps only in-frame clones here, not all; method: immunoSEQ multiplex PCR. The table shows some 130,000 clones, with 77% occurring only once. Regarding the study as a whole: A few V segments could not be told apart, such as TRBV6-2 and TRBV6-3, and were left out. Presence/absence analyses rested on an assumption that sequencing depth was roughly uniform across donors. Among TCR beta chains, those listed as cytomegalovirus-associated numbered over 150. An ancestry cluster, one associated with Asian ancestry, reportedly showed fewer N-insertions than the 666-donor mean in a later analysis.

Trimming cost V 0 bases and J 14 bases, with 16 bases left between them. The CDR3 has 13 residues. Looked up from germline, CDR1 is SGHVS and CDR2 is FNYEAQ. The clonotype was recovered from a man aged 25 to 45 in good health and CMV-seronegative. Sequenced sample: PBMCs. The rearrangement links TRBV7-6 to TRBJ2-5, with a tentative D call TRBD1 (5 bases). The CDR3 region is CASSLANGHLGYF. As DNA, the CDR3 is TGTGCCAGCAGCTTAGCTAATGGACACCTGGGCTACTTC.